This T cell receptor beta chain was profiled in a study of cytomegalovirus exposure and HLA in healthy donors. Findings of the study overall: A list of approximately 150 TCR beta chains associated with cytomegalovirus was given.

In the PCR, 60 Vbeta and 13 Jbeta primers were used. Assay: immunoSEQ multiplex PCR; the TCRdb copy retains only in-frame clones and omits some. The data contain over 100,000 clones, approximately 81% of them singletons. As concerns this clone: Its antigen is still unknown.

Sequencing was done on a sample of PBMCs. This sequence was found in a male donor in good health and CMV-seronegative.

CDR3 in amino acids: CASSLPRETQYF. CDR3 bases: TGTGCCAGCAGCTTGCCCAGGGAAACGCAGTATTTT. V is TRBV5-4 and J is TRBJ2-3, with D possibly being TRBD1 (5 bases). Germline values: CDR1 SGHNT, CDR2 YYREEE (reference sequence). The CDR3 runs 12 residues. V shed 1 base and J shed 9 bases, with 9 bases lying between them.